Presented here are 10 T cell receptor beta chains from one specimen sequenced in a study of T cell clonotyping in hematopoietic cell transplantation. Method: immunoSEQ multiplex PCR; TCRdb's copy keeps in-frame clones and lacks some. This table has some 10,000 clones, approximately 45% appearing once. The sample was PBMCs, taken 30 days after allogeneic stem cell transplant. All receptors derive from a male patient aged 45 to 59 who had an allogeneic stem cell transplant from an unrelated donor, so the T cells may come from the graft donor. Some clones in this sample may be carry-over from other donors' samples.

The table lists this clone with a few counts. As DNA, the CDR3 is TGTGCCAGCAGTGAAGGGGCGGGTGGCTACACCTTC. Translating gives CASSEGAGGYTF. The chain is built from TRBV25-1 and TRBJ1-2, with a possible D match to TRBD1 (5 bases). CDR1 is MGHDK and CDR2 is SYGVNS in the germline V gene. The length of the CDR3 is 12 residues. V lost 2 bases and J 7 bases, leaving 8 bases between the germline ends.

The chain is built from TRBV10-3 and TRBJ2-7; TRBD2 might be the D (6 bases). The CDR3 totals 14 residues. Trimming left V 4 bases short and J 3 bases short, with 13 bases between. Germline loops: CDR1 ENHRY, CDR2 SYGVKD. CDR3 nucleotide sequence: TGTGCCATCAGTGGGGACTTCGGCAACTACGAGCAGTACTTC. Its translation is CAISGDFGNYEQYF.

This clone came up a few times. The chain couples TRBV27 to TRBJ2-7, with 9 bases fitting TRBD1. V lost 2 bases, J lost 6 bases, and 5 bases stayed unmatched. The CDR3 runs to 14 residues. In germline, CDR1 is MNHEY, CDR2 SMNVEV (reference sequence). CDR3 in amino acids: CASSLRTGAGEQYF. Written as DNA, the CDR3 is TGTGCCAGCAGTTTACGGACAGGGGCGGGCGAGCAGTACTTC.

This clone has only a few counts. The chain uses TRBV4-3 and TRBJ1-5; 9 positions agree with TRBD1. The CDR3 is 16 residues long. Germline V gene data show CDR1 as LGHNA and CDR2 as YSLEER. V trimming: 3 bases; J trimming: 1 base; junction bases outside the gene matches: 4. Here the CDR3 reads CASSQGQGRSNQPQHF. In nucleotides, the CDR3 is TGCGCCAGCAGCCAGGGACAGGGCAGAAGCAATCAGCCCCAGCATTTT.

This sequence joins TRBV9 and TRBJ2-7, with D perhaps matching TRBD1 (5 bases). CDR3 size: 14 residues. V lost 4 bases and J 3 bases, leaving 14 bases between the germline ends. CDR1 and CDR2 from the germline V gene are SGDLS and YYNGEE. The CDR3 loop is CASSTTGTDYEQYF. The CDR3 nucleotides are TGTGCCAGCAGCACTACAGGCACTGACTACGAGCAGTACTTC.

The chain carries TRBV5-1 and TRBJ2-7, with a tentative D call TRBD1 (6 bases). Trimming cost V 4 bases and J 3 bases, with 14 bases left between them. CDR3 length: 14 residues. Germline V CDR1 and CDR2: SGHRS, YFSETQ. The CDR3 region has the DNA TGCGCCAGCAGCCTACTCTCGGACAGCTACGAGCAGTACTTC. Translation gives CASSLLSDSYEQYF.

The V call is TRBV2, the J call TRBJ2-7, with TRBD1 as a possible D gene (5 bases). Germline V gene lookup returns CDR1 SNHLY and CDR2 FYNNEI. The ends were cut back, 10 bases at V and 3 bases at J, with 19 bases in the middle. The CDR3 runs 14 residues. The CDR3 loop reads CATSATVNLYEQYF. The CDR3 DNA follows: TGTGCCACCTCGGCGACAGTGAATCTCTACGAGCAGTACTTC. Complete variable domain (other parts from reference TRBV2 and TRBJ2-7): EPEVTQTPSHQVTQMGQEVILRCVPISNHLYFYWYRQILGQKVEFLVSFYNNEISEKSEIFDDQFSVERPDGSNFTLKIRSTKLEDSAMYFCATSATVNLYEQYFGPGTRLTVT.

The genes are TRBV9 and TRBJ2-3, with D maybe TRBD1 (5 bases). Germline V gene sequence: CDR1 SGDLS, CDR2 YYNGEE. V was clipped by 4 bases and J by 2 bases, with 17 bases between them. This CDR3 is built from 16 residues. DNA of the CDR3: TGTGCCAGCAGCCGACAGACGGGTCCGGCCACAGATACGCAGTATTTT. Protein: CASSRQTGPATDTQYF.

This clone was recorded once. This chain links TRBV5-6 with TRBJ2-7; a weak D match, TRBD1 (6 bases). Trimming took 4 bases from V and 3 from J, leaving 20 bases between them. The CDR3 is 16 amino acids. Per germline, CDR1 SGHDT and CDR2 YYEEEE. The CDR3 is CASSQPRGTDYYEQYF. CDR3 in DNA: TGTGCCAGCAGCCAACCAAGGGGGACGGATTACTACGAGCAGTACTTC.

In this sample, this clone turned up once. The V call is TRBV5-6, the J call TRBJ2-7; TRBD1 agrees at 8 bases. J lost 2 bases, V lost 4 bases, and 5 bases had no gene match. Germline loops: CDR1 SGHDT, CDR2 YYEEEE. The CDR3 has 14 amino acids. The CDR3 here is CASSRGTGAYEQYF. In DNA, the CDR3 is TGTGCCAGCAGCAGAGGGACAGGAGCCTACGAGCAGTACTTC.